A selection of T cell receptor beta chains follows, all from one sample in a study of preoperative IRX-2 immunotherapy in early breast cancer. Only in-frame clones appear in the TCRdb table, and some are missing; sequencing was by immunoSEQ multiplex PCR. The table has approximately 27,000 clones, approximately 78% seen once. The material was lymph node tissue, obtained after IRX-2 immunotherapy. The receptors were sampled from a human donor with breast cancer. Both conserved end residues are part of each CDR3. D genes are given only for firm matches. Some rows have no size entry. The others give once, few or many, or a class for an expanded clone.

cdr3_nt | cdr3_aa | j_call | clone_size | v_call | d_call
TGTGCCAGTAGTCCCGGGGACTCTGGAAACACCATATATTTT | CASSPGDSGNTIYF | TRBJ1-3 | - | TRBV19 | -
TGTGCCTGGACACGGGATTCAAACCGAGGGACCCAGTACTTC | CAWTRDSNRGTQYF | TRBJ2-5 | - | TRBV30 | -
TGTGCCTGGAGTGGTCACAGGGGCAACAATAATTCACCCCTCCACTTT | CAWSGHRGNNNSPLHF | TRBJ1-6 | - | TRBV30 | TRBD1
TGTGCCACCAGCAGAGGGGGGGAAAGGAGCTATGGCTACACCTTC | CATSRGGERSYGYTF | TRBJ1-2 | - | TRBV15 | -
TGCGCCAGCAGTCCACAGGGTACCGGGGAGCTGTTTTTT | CASSPQGTGELFF | TRBJ2-2 | - | TRBV10-1 | -
TGTGCCAGCATGTACCACCAAAGGGGGGATTCACCCCTCCACTTT | CASMYHQRGDSPLHF | TRBJ1-6 | - | TRBV6-8 | -
TGCGCCAGCAGCTTAGGACAGCTCGCAACTAATGAAAAACTGTTTTTT | CASSLGQLATNEKLFF | TRBJ1-4 | - | TRBV5-1 | -
TGCGCCAGCAGCTTCTCCCTCCTGGCGGGGGGGAGCACCGGGGAGCTGTTTTTT | CASSFSLLAGGSTGELFF | TRBJ2-2 | - | TRBV5-1 | TRBD2
TGTGCCAGCAGTGGCCAGCGGGGGTACCAAGAGACCCAGTACTTC | CASSGQRGYQETQYF | TRBJ2-5 | - | TRBV6-8 | TRBD2
TGCGCCAGCACCCGACAGGGACTGAACACTGAAGCTTTCTTT | CASTRQGLNTEAFF | TRBJ1-1 | - | TRBV5-1 | TRBD1
TGTGCCAGCAGCTTAGGGGGCGACTACACAGATACGCAGTATTTT | CASSLGGDYTDTQYF | TRBJ2-3 | - | TRBV11-3 | -
TGTGCCAGCTCACCAGGACAGGACACTGAAGCTTTCTTT | CASSPGQDTEAFF | TRBJ1-1 | - | TRBV18 | TRBD1
TGTGCCAGCAGCTTGGACACGAAGAGCACAGATACGCAGTATTTT | CASSLDTKSTDTQYF | TRBJ2-3 | - | TRBV15 | -
TGCGCCAGCAGCTTGGCCCCACCGCGGCCAGTAACTAATGAAAAACTGTTTTTT | CASSLAPPRPVTNEKLFF | TRBJ1-4 | - | TRBV5-1 | -
TGTGCCAGTAGTACGAACAGGGGGTCCTACGAGCAGTACTTC | CASSTNRGSYEQYF | TRBJ2-7 | - | TRBV19 | TRBD1
TGTGCCAGTAGTATAGTCAGGGAAACTGGGGCCAACGTCCTGACTTTC | CASSIVRETGANVLTF | TRBJ2-6 | - | TRBV19 | -
TGTGCCAGCAGCCAGGACCTAGGTAGCGGGGGAACAGATACGCAGTATTTT | CASSQDLGSGGTDTQYF | TRBJ2-3 | - | TRBV14 | TRBD2
TGTGCCAGCAGTTACTCGAACGCGGAGGGGGAAAAACTGTTTTTT | CASSYSNAEGEKLFF | TRBJ1-4 | - | TRBV6-7 | -
TGTGCCAGCAACGGGGACGCCACTAACTATGGCTACACCTTC | CASNGDATNYGYTF | TRBJ1-2 | - | TRBV6-8 | -
TGTGCCAGCTCACCACCGCAAGGGGGCCACTATGGCTACACCTTC | CASSPPQGGHYGYTF | TRBJ1-2 | - | TRBV18 | TRBD1
TGTGCCAGCAGCTTATTCCCGTATGGGACTGAAGCTTTCTTT | CASSLFPYGTEAFF | TRBJ1-1 | - | TRBV11-3 | -
TGCAGCGCCGCGGGACAGATGAACACTGAAGCTTTCTTT | CSAAGQMNTEAFF | TRBJ1-1 | - | TRBV29-1 | TRBD1
TGTGCCAGCAGTCGGGACAGGGGAGAAGAAGCTTTCTTT | CASSRDRGEEAFF | TRBJ1-1 | - | TRBV6-8 | TRBD1
TGCGCCAGCAGCTCTCCCACGAAAGGGACTGAAGCTTTCTTT | CASSSPTKGTEAFF | TRBJ1-1 | - | TRBV1 | -
TGTGCCAGTAGTGATAGCGGGGAAGAGACCCAGTACTTC | CASSDSGEETQYF | TRBJ2-5 | - | TRBV19 | TRBD2
TGTGCCTGGAGTGTCGGATATAATTCACCCCTCCACTTT | CAWSVGYNSPLHF | TRBJ1-6 | - | TRBV30 | -
TGCGCCAGCAGCTTGGAGGAGGGGGCACGAGAGCAGTACTTC | CASSLEEGAREQYF | TRBJ2-7 | - | TRBV5-1 | -
TGCGCCAGCAGAGTCGGGGGAGGGGGAGAGACCCAGTACTTC | CASRVGGGGETQYF | TRBJ2-5 | - | TRBV10-2 | -
TGTGCCATCAGTGAGTCAGGGACAGGGTCGTTTGGCGGGGAGCTGTTTTTT | CAISESGTGSFGGELFF | TRBJ2-2 | - | TRBV10-3 | TRBD1
TGTGCCAGCAGTTACTCAGGGGCTCAGCCCCAGCATTTT | CASSYSGAQPQHF | TRBJ1-5 | - | TRBV6-8 | -
TGTGCCAGCTCACCTTTTAAACAGCTCACCGGGGAGCTGTTTTTT | CASSPFKQLTGELFF | TRBJ2-2 | once | TRBV18 | -
TGTGCCAGTAGTCCGCGAAATCAGCCCCAGCATTTT | CASSPRNQPQHF | TRBJ1-5 | few | TRBV19 | -
TGTGCCAGCAGTTACGCGGCAGGGAATCAGCCCCAGCATTTT | CASSYAAGNQPQHF | TRBJ1-5 | - | TRBV6-8 | -